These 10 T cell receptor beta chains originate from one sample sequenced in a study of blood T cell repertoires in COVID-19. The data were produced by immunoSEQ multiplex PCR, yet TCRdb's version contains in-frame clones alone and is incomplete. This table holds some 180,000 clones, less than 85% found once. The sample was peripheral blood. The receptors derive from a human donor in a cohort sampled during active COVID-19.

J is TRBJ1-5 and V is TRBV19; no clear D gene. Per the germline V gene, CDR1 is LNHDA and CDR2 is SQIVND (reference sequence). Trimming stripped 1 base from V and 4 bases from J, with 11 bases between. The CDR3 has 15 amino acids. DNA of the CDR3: TGTGCCAGTAGTATAGTCAGAGAGCGGAATCAGCCCCAGCATTTT. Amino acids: CASSIVRERNQPQHF.

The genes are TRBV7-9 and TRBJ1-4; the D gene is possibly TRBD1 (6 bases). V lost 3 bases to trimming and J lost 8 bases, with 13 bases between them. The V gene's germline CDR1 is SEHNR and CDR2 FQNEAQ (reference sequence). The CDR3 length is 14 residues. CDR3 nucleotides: TGTGCCAGCAGCTTTGACGGGAGGGGGGAAAAACTGTTTTTT. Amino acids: CASSFDGRGEKLFF.

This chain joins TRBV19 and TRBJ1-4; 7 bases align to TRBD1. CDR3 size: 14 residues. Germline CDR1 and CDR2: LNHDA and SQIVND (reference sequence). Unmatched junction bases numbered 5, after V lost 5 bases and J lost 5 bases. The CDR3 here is CASSVGRGNEKLFF. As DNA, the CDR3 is TGTGCCAGTAGTGTGGGCAGGGGGAATGAAAAACTGTTTTTT.

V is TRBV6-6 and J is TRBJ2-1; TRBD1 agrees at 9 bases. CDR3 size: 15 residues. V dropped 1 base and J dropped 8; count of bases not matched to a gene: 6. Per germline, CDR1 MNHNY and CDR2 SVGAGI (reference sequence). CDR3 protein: CASSYLRQGDDEQFF. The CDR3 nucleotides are TGTGCCAGCAGTTACTTACGACAGGGGGATGATGAGCAGTTCTTC.

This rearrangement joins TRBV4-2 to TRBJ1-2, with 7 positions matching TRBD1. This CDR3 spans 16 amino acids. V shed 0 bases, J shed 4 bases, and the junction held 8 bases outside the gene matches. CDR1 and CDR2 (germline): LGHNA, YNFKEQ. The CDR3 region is CASSQERGGAGYGYTF. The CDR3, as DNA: TGTGCCAGCAGCCAAGAGCGAGGGGGCGCGGGCTATGGCTACACCTTC.

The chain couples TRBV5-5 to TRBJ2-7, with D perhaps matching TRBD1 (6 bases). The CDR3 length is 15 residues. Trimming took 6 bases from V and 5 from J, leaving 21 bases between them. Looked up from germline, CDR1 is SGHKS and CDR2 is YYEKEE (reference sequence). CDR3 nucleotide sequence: TGTGCCAGCAATTGGGGCGGATCCTGGGACAACGAGCAGTACTTC. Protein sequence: CASNWGGSWDNEQYF.

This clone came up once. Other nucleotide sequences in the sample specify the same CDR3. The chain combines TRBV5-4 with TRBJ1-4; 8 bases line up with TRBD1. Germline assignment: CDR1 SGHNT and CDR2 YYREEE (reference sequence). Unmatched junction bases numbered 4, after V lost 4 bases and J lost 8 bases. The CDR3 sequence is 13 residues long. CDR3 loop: CASSPGQEEKLFF. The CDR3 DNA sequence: TGTGCCAGCAGCCCGGGACAGGAAGAAAAACTGTTTTTT.

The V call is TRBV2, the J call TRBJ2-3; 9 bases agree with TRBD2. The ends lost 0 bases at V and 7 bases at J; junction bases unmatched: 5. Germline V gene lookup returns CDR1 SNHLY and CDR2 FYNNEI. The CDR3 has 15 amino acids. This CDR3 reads CASSEARGGLNTQYF. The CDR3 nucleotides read TGTGCCAGCAGTGAAGCGCGGGGGGGCCTGAATACGCAGTATTTT.

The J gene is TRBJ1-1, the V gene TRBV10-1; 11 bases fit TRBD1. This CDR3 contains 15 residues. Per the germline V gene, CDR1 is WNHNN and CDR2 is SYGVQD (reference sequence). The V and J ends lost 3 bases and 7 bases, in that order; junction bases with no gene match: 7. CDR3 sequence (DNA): TGCGCCAGCAGTGAAACCGGGACAGGGGGTCTTGAAGCTTTCTTT. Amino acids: CASSETGTGGLEAFF.

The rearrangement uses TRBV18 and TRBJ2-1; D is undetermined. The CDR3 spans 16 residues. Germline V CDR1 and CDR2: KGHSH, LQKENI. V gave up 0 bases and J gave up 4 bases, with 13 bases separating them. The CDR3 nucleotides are TGTGCCAGCTCACCACCAGGTCGCAGCGTATACAATGAGCAGTTCTTC. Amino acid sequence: CASSPPGRSVYNEQFF.